This T cell receptor beta chain was observed in a study of T-cell memory formation after mild COVID-19. Study details: Clusters were largely donor specific. Study-wide results and caveats: Certain responding clones were present in pre-infection memory, suggesting participation of cross-reactive memory. SARS-CoV-2 specificity was not confirmed for second-wave clones peaking on day 37.

This clonotype was observed a few times. Its antigen is unidentified. TCRdb re-called the 5' RACE reads through MiXCR, storing one row per CDR3 protein. The data hold 350,000 or so distinct CDR3 sequences, with about an eighth observed a single time. The length of the CDR3 is 15 residues. Trimming stripped 0 bases from V and 4 bases from J, with 11 bases between. The germline CDR1 and CDR2 sequences are LNHNV and YYDKDF (reference sequence). Sample: PBMCs or a T cell subset sorted from them (not recorded which). This receptor was taken from a man between 18 and 35 years old who had mild COVID-19 (a few samples of this study predate the infection). Cell type and time point are not known. This sequence joins TRBV15 and TRBJ2-3; possibly TRBD2 for D (5 bases). The CDR3, as DNA: TGTGCCACCAGCAGAGATTCAGGACTCGCAGATACGCAGTATTTT. This gives the protein CATSRDSGLADTQYF.